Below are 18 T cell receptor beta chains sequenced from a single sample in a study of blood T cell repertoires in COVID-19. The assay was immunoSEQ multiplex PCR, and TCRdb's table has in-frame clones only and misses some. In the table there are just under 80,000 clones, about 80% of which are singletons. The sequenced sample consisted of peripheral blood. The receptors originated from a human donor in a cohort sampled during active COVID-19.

CDR3 bases: TGTGCCAGCAGCCTGGCTAGCGGGGGTTACAATGAGCAGTTCTTC. Amino acid sequence: CASSLASGGYNEQFF. The genes are TRBV9 and TRBJ2-1; 10 nucleotides align to TRBD2. Trimming took 4 bases from V and 4 from J; bases not matched to a gene: 5. The CDR3 length is 15 residues. In germline, CDR1 is SGDLS, CDR2 YYNGEE. Full variable domain (outside the CDR3, taken from reference TRBV9 and TRBJ2-1): DSGVTQTPKHLITATGQRVTLRCSPRSGDLSVYWYQQSLDQGLQFLIQYYNGEERAKGNILERFSAQQFPDLHSELNLSSLELGDSALYFCASSLASGGYNEQFFGPGTRLTVL.

In nucleotides, the CDR3 is TGTGCCAGCAGCGTAGGGGACAGTCCGGTCTACGAGCAGTACTTC. Its translation is CASSVGDSPVYEQYF. The chain links TRBV9 to TRBJ2-7; TRBD1 aligns across 7 bases. This CDR3 has 15 amino acids. V shed 0 bases and J 3 bases; nucleotides not matched to a gene: 6. Germline lookup yields CDR1 SGDLS and CDR2 YYNGEE.

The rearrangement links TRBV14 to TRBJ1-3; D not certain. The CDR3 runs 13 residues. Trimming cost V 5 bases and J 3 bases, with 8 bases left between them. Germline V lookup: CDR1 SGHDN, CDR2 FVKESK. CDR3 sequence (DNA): TGTGCCAGCAGCAGGGAGGATGGAAACACCATATATTTT. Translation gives CASSREDGNTIYF.

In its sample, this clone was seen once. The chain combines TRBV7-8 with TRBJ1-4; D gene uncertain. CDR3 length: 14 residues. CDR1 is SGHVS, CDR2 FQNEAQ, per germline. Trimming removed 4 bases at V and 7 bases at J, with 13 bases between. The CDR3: CASSSRTGGEKLFF. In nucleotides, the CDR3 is TGTGCCAGCAGCTCCCGCACCGGTGGTGAAAAACTGTTTTTT.

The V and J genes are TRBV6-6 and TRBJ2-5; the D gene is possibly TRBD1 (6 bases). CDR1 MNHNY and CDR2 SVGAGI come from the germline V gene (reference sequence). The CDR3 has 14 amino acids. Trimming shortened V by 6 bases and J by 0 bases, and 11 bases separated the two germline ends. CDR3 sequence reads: CASRTRTDQETQYF. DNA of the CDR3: TGTGCCAGCAGAACCCGGACAGACCAAGAGACCCAGTACTTC.

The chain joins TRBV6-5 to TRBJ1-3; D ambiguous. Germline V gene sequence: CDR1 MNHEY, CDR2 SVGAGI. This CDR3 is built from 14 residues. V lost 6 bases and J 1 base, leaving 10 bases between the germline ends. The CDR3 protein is CASSPYPSGNTIYF. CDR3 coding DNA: TGTGCCAGCAGCCCCTATCCTTCTGGAAACACCATATATTTT.

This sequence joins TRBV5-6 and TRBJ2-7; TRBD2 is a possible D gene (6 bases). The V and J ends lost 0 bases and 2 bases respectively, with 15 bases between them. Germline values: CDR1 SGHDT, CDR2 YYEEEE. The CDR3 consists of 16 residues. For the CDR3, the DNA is TGTGCCAGCAGCTTGGCAGGACCGGGGGATGCCTACGAGCAGTACTTC. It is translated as CASSLAGPGDAYEQYF.

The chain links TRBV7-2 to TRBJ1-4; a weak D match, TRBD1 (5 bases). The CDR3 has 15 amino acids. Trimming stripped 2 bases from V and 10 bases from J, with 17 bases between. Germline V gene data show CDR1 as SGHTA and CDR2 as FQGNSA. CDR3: CASSLRRTREGKLFF. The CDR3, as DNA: TGTGCCAGCAGCTTACGTCGCACCAGGGAGGGAAAACTGTTTTTT. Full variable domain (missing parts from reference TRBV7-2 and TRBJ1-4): GAGVSQSPSNKVTEKGKDVELRCDPISGHTALYWYRQSLGQGLEFLIYFQGNSAPDKSGLPSDRFSAERTGGSVSTLTIQRTQQEDSAVYLCASSLRRTREGKLFFGSGTQLSVL.

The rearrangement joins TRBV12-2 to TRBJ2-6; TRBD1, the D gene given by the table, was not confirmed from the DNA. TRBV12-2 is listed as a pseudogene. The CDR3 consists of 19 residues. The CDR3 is CASPSGGQRFLSGANVLTF. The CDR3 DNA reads TGTGCAAGTCCTTCAGGAGGACAGCGCTTCCTCTCTGGGGCCAACGTCCTGACTTTC.

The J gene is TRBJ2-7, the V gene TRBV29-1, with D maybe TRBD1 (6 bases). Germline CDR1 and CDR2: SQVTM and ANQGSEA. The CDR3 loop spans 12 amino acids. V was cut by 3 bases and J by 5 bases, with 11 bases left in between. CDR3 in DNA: TGCAGCGTTGATAGGGGGTTCAACGAGCAGTACTTC. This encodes CSVDRGFNEQYF.

CDR3 nucleotides: TGTGCCAGCAGTTTGGACAGGGGTGGAGAACTGTTTTTT. This encodes CASSLDRGGELFF. The chain couples TRBV27 to TRBJ1-4; TRBD1 matches 9 bases. V gave up 3 bases and J gave up 12 bases; unmatched junction bases: 5. Germline values: CDR1 MNHEY, CDR2 SMNVEV (reference sequence). CDR3 length: 13 residues.

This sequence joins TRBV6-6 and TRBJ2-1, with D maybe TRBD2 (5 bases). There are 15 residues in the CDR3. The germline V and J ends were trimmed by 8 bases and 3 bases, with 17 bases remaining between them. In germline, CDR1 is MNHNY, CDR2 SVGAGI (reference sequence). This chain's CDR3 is CASSIAGNIYNEQFF. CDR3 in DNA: TGTGCCAGCTCAATAGCCGGGAACATCTACAATGAGCAGTTCTTC.

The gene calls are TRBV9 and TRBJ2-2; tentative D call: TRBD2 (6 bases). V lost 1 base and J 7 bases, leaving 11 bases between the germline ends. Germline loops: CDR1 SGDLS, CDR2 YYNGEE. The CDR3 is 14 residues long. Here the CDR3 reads CASSVRGGDGELFF. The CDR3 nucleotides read TGTGCCAGCAGCGTAAGGGGCGGGGACGGGGAGCTGTTTTTT.

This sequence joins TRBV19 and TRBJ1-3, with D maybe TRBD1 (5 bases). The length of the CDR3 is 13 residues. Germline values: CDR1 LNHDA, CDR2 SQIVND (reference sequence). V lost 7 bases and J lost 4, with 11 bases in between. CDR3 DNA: TGTGCCAGTACCAGACAGTCGGGAAACACCATATATTTT. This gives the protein CASTRQSGNTIYF.

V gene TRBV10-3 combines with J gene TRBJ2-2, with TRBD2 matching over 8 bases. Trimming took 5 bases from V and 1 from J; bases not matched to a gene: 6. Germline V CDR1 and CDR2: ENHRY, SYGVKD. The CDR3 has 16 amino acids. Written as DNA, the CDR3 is TGTGCCATCAGTCACCCCAGCGGGGGGAACACCGGGGAGCTGTTTTTT. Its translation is CAISHPSGGNTGELFF.

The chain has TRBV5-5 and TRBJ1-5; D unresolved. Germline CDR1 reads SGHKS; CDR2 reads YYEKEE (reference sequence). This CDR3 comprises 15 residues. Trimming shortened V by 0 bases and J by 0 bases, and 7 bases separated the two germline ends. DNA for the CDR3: TGTGCCAGCAGCTTGGGCCCCTATAGCAATCAGCCCCAGCATTTT. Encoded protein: CASSLGPYSNQPQHF.

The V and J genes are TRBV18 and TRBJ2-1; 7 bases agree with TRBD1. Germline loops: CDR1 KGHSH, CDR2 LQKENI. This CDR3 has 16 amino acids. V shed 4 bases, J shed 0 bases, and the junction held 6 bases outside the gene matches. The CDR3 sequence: CASSLLAGGSYNEQFF. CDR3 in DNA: TGTGCCAGCTCACTGCTGGCAGGGGGCTCCTACAATGAGCAGTTCTTC.

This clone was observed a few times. This chain's CDR3 is CASSRGHLNEQYF. DNA of the CDR3: TGTGCCAGCAGCCGGGGACATCTCAACGAGCAGTACTTC. The chain employs TRBV16 and TRBJ2-7; D perhaps matches TRBD1 (6 bases). V gave up 4 bases and J gave up 5 bases, with 12 bases separating them. Germline CDR1 is KGHSY and CDR2 is FQNENV. CDR3 length equals 13 residues.